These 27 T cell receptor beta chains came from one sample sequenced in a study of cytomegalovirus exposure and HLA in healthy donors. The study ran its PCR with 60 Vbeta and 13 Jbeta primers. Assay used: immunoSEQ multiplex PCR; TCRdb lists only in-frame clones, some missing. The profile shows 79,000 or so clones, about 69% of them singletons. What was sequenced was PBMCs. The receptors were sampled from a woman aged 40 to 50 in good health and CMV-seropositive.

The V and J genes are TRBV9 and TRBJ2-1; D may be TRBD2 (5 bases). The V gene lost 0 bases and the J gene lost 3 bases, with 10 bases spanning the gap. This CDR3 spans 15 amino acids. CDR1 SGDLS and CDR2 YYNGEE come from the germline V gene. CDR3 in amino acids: CASSVGSRDYNEQFF. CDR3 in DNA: TGTGCCAGCAGCGTAGGTTCGAGGGACTACAATGAGCAGTTCTTC.

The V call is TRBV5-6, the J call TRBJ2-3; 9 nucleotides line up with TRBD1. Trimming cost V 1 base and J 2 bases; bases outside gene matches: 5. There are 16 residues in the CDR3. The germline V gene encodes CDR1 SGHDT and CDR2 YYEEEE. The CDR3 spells CASSLYGDRVTDTQYF. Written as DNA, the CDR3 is TGTGCCAGCAGCTTGTATGGGGACAGGGTCACAGATACGCAGTATTTT.

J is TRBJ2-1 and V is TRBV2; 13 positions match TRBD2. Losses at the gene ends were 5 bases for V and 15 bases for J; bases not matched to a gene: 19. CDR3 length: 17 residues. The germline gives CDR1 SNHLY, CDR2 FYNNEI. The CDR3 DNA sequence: TGTGCCAGCAGTCCCGAGGCACTAGCGGGGGGGCCGGGGTTTCTGTTCTTC. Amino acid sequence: CASSPEALAGGPGFLFF.

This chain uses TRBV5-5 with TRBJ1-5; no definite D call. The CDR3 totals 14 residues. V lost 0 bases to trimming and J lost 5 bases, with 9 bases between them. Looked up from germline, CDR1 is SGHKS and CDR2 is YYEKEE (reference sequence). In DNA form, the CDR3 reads TGTGCCAGCAGCTTGGTCGGCAGGTATCAGCCCCAGCATTTT. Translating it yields CASSLVGRYQPQHF.

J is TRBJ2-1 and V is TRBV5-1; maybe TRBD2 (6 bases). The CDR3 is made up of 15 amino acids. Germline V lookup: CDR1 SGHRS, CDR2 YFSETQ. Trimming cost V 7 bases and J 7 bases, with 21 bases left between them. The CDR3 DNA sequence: TGCGCCAGCTTTCCCCAGCCGGAGGGGTTTAATGAGCAGTTCTTC. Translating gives CASFPQPEGFNEQFF.

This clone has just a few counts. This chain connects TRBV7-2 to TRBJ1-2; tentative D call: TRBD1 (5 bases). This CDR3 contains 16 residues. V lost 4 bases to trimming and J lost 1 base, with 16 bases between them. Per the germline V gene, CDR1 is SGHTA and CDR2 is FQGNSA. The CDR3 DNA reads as TGTGCCAGCAGCTCCGGAGGGGAAAGGGGTAACTATGGCTACACCTTC. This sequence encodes CASSSGGERGNYGYTF.

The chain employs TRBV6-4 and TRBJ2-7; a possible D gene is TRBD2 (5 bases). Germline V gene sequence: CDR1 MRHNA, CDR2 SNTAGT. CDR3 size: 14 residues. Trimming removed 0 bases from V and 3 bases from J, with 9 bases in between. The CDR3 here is CASSDSYGDYEQYF. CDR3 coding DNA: TGTGCCAGCAGTGACTCTTACGGGGACTACGAGCAGTACTTC.

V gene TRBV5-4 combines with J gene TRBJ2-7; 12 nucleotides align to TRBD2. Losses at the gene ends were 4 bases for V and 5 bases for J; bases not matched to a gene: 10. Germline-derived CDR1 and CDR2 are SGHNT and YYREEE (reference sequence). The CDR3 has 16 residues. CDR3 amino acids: CASSTAKTSGSHEQYF. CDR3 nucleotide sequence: TGTGCCAGCAGCACGGCAAAGACTAGCGGGAGCCACGAGCAGTACTTC.

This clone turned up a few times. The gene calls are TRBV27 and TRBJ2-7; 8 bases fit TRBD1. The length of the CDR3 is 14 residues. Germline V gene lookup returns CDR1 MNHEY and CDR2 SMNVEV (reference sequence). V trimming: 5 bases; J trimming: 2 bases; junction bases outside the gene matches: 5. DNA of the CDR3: TGTGCCAGCAGTCCGACAGGGGACGCCTACGAGCAGTACTTC. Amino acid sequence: CASSPTGDAYEQYF.

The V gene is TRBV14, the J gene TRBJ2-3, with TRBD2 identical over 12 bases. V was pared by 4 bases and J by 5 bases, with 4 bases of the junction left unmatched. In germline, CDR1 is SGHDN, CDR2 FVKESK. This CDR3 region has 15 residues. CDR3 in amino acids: CASSLRLAGVDTQYF. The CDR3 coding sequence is TGTGCCAGCAGCCTTAGACTAGCGGGAGTAGATACGCAGTATTTT.

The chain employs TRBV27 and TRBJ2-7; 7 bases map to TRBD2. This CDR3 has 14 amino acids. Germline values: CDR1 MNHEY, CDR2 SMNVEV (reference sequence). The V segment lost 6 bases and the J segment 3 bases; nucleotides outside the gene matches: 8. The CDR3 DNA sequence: TGTGCCAGCAGCCCCAGAGCGGGACTCTACGAGCAGTACTTC. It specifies CASSPRAGLYEQYF.

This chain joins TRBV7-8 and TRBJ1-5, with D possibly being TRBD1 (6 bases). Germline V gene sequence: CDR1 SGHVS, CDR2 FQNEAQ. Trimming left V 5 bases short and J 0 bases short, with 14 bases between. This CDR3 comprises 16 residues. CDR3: CASSPWTVDSNQPQHF. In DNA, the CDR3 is TGTGCCAGCAGCCCATGGACAGTAGATAGCAATCAGCCCCAGCATTTT.

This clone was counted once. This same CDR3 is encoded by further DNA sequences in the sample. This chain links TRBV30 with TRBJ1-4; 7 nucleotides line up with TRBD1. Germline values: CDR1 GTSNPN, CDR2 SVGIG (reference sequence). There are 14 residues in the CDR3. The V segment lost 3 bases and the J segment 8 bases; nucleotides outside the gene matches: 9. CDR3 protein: CAWSRGQAGEKLFF. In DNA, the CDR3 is TGTGCCTGGAGCCGAGGACAGGCGGGCGAAAAACTGTTTTTT.

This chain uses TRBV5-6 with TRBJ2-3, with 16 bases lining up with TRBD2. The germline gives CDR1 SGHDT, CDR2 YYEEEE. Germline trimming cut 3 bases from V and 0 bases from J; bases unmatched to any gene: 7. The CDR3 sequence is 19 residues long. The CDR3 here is CASSWGLAGGLSSTDTQYF. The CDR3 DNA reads TGTGCCAGCAGCTGGGGACTAGCGGGAGGGCTTAGTAGCACAGATACGCAGTATTTT.

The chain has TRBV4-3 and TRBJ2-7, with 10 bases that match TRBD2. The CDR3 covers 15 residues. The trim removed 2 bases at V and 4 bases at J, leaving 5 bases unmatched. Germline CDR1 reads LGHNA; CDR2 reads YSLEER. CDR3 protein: CASSQTVTSGYEQYF. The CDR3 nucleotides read TGCGCCAGCAGCCAAACTGTGACTAGCGGGTACGAGCAGTACTTC.

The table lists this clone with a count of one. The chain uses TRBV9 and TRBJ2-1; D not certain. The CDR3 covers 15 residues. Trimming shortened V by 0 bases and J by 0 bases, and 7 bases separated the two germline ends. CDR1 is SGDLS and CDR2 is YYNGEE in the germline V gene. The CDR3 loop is CASSVDGNSYNEQFF. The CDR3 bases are TGTGCCAGCAGCGTAGATGGCAACTCCTACAATGAGCAGTTCTTC.

CDR3 region: CATSRVARAGGGNEQFF. The CDR3 coding sequence is TGTGCCACCAGCAGAGTGGCGCGCGCGGGAGGAGGCAATGAGCAGTTCTTC. This rearrangement joins TRBV15 to TRBJ2-1; 8 nucleotides align to TRBD2. The CDR3 contains 17 residues. V gave up 1 base and J gave up 6 bases; unmatched junction bases: 11. The germline V gene has CDR1 LNHNV and CDR2 YYDKDF (reference sequence).

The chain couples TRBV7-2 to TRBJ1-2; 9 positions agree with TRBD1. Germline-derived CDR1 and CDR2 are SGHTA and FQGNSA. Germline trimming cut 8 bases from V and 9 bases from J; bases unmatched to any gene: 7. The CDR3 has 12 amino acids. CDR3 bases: TGTGCCAGCGCAAGGGACAGGGTTAGCTACACCTTC. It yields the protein CASARDRVSYTF.

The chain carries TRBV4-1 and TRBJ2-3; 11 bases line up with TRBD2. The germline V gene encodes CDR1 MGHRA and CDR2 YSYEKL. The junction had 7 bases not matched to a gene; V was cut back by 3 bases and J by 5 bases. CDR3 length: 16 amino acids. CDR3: CASSQLSGGAVDTQYF. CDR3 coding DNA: TGCGCCAGCAGCCAGCTTAGCGGGGGGGCGGTAGATACGCAGTATTTT.

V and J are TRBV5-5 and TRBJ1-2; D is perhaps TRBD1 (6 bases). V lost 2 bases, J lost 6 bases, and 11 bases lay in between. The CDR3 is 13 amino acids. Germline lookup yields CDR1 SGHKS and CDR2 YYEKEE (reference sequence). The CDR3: CASSFPGVDGYTF. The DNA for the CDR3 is TGTGCCAGCAGCTTCCCAGGGGTGGATGGCTACACCTTC. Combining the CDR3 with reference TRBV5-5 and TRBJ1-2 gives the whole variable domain DAGVTQSPTHLIKTRGQQVTLRCSPISGHKSVSWYQQVLGQGPQFIFQYYEKEERGRGNFPDRFSARQFPNYSSELNVNALLLGDSALYLCASSFPGVDGYTFGSGTRLTVV.

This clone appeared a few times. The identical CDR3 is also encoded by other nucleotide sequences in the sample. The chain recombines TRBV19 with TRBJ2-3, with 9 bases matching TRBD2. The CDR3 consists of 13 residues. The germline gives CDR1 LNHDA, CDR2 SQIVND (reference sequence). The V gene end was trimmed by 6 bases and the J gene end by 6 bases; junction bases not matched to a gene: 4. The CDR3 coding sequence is TGTGCCAGTAGGGTAGCGGGAGCGGATACGCAGTATTTT. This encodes CASRVAGADTQYF.

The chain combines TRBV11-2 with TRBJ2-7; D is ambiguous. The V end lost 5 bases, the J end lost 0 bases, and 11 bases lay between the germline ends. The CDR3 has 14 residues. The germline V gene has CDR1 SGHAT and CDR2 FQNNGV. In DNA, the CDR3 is TGTGCCAGCAGCGTCCAGGTGAGCTCCTACGAGCAGTACTTC. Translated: CASSVQVSSYEQYF.

CDR3 DNA sequence: TGCAGCGGAGGGACTGGGTACAATGAGCAGTTCTTC. It codes for CSGGTGYNEQFF. The rearrangement links TRBV29-1 to TRBJ2-1; possibly TRBD2 for D (6 bases). The V and J ends lost 7 bases and 4 bases respectively, with 11 bases between them. The germline V gene has CDR1 SQVTM and CDR2 ANQGSEA. The CDR3 consists of 12 residues.

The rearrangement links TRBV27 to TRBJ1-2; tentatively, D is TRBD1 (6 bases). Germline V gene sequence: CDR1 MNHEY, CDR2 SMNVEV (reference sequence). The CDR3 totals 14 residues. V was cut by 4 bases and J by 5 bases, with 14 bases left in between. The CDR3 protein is CASSSSGEGYGYTF. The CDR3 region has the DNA TGTGCCAGCAGTTCATCAGGGGAGGGTTATGGCTACACCTTC.

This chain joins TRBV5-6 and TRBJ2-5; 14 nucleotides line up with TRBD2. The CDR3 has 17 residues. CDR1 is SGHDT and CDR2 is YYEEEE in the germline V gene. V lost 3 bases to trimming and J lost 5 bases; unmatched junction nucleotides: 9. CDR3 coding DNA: TGTGCCAGCAGCTCGATGTTGACTAGCGGGGGGGTGGAGACCCAGTACTTC. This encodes CASSSMLTSGGVETQYF.

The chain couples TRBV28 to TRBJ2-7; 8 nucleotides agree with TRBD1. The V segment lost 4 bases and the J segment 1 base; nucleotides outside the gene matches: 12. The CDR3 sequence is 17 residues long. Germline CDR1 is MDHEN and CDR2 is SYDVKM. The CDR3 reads CASSSARGQGISYEQYF. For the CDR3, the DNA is TGTGCCAGCAGTTCGGCCAGGGGGCAGGGAATTTCCTACGAGCAGTACTTC.

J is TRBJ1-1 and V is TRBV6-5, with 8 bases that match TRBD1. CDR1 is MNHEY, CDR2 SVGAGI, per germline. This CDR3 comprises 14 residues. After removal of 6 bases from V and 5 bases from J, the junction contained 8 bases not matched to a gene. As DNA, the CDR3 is TGTGCCAGCAGCGCAGGGGGCATTAGTACTGAAGCTTTCTTT. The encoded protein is CASSAGGISTEAFF.